These 31 T cell receptor beta chains were all obtained from the same sample, sequenced in a study of glioma-infiltrating T cells after dendritic cell vaccination. Measured with immunoSEQ multiplex PCR; TCRdb has only the in-frame clones, and not every one. The sample records 90,000 to 100,000 clones, about 79% being singletons. The sequenced sample was blood, obtained before dendritic cell vaccination. These TCRs come from a human donor with glioblastoma.

This chain joins TRBV6-1 and TRBJ2-7; D might be TRBD1 (5 bases). Germline V gene data show CDR1 as MNHNS and CDR2 as SASEGT. The germline V and J ends were trimmed by 2 bases and 4 bases, with 15 bases remaining between them. CDR3 length: 15 amino acids. CDR3 amino acids: CASSEWATVVYEQYF. CDR3 DNA: TGTGCCAGCAGTGAATGGGCGACAGTAGTTTACGAGCAGTACTTC.

The chain combines TRBV18 with TRBJ2-2; 9 nucleotides line up with TRBD1. The CDR3 is 16 residues long. Germline loops: CDR1 KGHSH, CDR2 LQKENI. Trimming took 5 bases from V and 3 from J; bases not matched to a gene: 7. The CDR3 reads CASSTGTGQDTGELFF. The CDR3 nucleotides read TGTGCCAGCTCAACCGGGACAGGGCAAGACACCGGGGAGCTGTTTTTT. The variable domain in full, completed from reference TRBV18 and TRBJ2-2, reads NAGVMQNPRHLVRRRGQEARLRCSPMKGHSHVYWYRQLPEEGLKFMVYLQKENIIDESGMPKERFSAEFPKEGPSILRIQQVVRGDSAAYFCASSTGTGQDTGELFFGEGSRLTVL.

The chain uses TRBV10-1 and TRBJ1-2; TRBD1 agrees at 11 bases. Germline V gives CDR1 WNHNN, CDR2 SYGVQD (reference sequence). Trimming took 5 bases from V and 7 from J; bases not matched to a gene: 3. This CDR3 is built from 13 residues. The CDR3, as DNA: TGCGCCAGCAGTTCGGGACAGGGGGGTGGCTACACCTTC. Residues: CASSSGQGGGYTF.

This clone was detected a few times. V gene TRBV5-6 combines with J gene TRBJ2-7, with D possibly being TRBD1 (5 bases). There are 14 residues in the CDR3. Germline V gene lookup returns CDR1 SGHDT and CDR2 YYEEEE. With 0 bases removed from V and 0 bases from J, the gap between germline ends came to 7 bases. The CDR3 nucleotides read TGTGCCAGCAGCTTGGGACAGAACTCCTACGAGCAGTACTTC. This encodes CASSLGQNSYEQYF.

The J gene is TRBJ1-3, the V gene TRBV6-1; D is perhaps TRBD1 (5 bases). The CDR3 sequence is 14 residues long. Germline V CDR1 and CDR2: MNHNS, SASEGT. Trimming removed 5 bases from V and 2 bases from J, with 10 bases in between. The CDR3, as DNA: TGTGCCAGCAGTCAGACAGTCCCTGGAAACACCATATATTTT. Translating gives CASSQTVPGNTIYF.

This chain uses TRBV27 with TRBJ1-2; D is uncertain. Per germline, CDR1 MNHEY and CDR2 SMNVEV (reference sequence). CDR3 length: 18 amino acids. V dropped 5 bases and J dropped 0 bases, with 22 bases sitting between them. The CDR3 sequence is CASSPARGIGYPNYGYTF. CDR3 in DNA: TGTGCCAGCAGTCCCGCCCGGGGTATAGGGTATCCTAACTATGGCTACACCTTC.

The chain recombines TRBV10-3 with TRBJ2-5; 8 positions agree with TRBD2. This CDR3 has 12 amino acids. The V and J ends lost 10 bases and 1 base, in that order; junction bases with no gene match: 2. Germline CDR1 is ENHRY and CDR2 is SYGVKD. The CDR3 loop reads CATGGTQETQYF. CDR3 coding DNA: TGTGCCACGGGGGGGACCCAAGAGACCCAGTACTTC.

The CDR3 here is CASSYLGLAHYEQYF. The DNA for the CDR3 is TGTGCCAGCAGTTACCTGGGACTAGCCCACTACGAGCAGTACTTC. The chain carries TRBV6-5 and TRBJ2-7; TRBD2 matches at 9 bases. V lost 2 bases to trimming and J lost 3 bases; unmatched junction nucleotides: 5. This CDR3 is 15 amino acids long. Germline lookup yields CDR1 MNHEY and CDR2 SVGAGI.

Here the CDR3 reads CASSLREGAGNEQFF. CDR3 nucleotide sequence: TGCGCCAGCAGCTTGCGTGAGGGGGCAGGCAATGAGCAGTTCTTC. The V gene is TRBV5-1, the J gene TRBJ2-1; 7 bases are a match to TRBD1. From germline, CDR1 is SGHRS and CDR2 YFSETQ. The J segment lost 6 bases and the V segment lost 1 base, leaving 7 bases of the junction unmatched. The CDR3 length is 15 residues.

The rearrangement links TRBV27 to TRBJ2-7; 8 bases align to TRBD1. V shed 2 bases, J shed 0 bases, and the junction held 9 bases outside the gene matches. The germline CDR1 and CDR2 sequences are MNHEY and SMNVEV (reference sequence). This CDR3 region has 17 residues. CDR3 sequence reads: CASSLGPGGLLSYEQYF. The CDR3 nucleotides are TGTGCCAGCAGTTTAGGACCAGGGGGCCTACTCTCCTACGAGCAGTACTTC.

There are a few counts of this clone. The genes are TRBV11-1 and TRBJ2-3; D not certain. V lost 1 base and J lost 3, with 2 bases in between. The CDR3 consists of 12 residues. CDR1 and CDR2 from the germline V gene are SGHAT and FQDESV (reference sequence). CDR3 nucleotides: TGTGCCAGCAGCTTAGTAACAGATACGCAGTATTTT. Residues: CASSLVTDTQYF.

The rearrangement links TRBV4-2 to TRBJ1-2; 9 nucleotides line up with TRBD1. Germline trimming cut 4 bases from V and 7 bases from J; bases unmatched to any gene: 7. Germline V gene sequence: CDR1 LGHNA, CDR2 YNFKEQ. This CDR3 has 14 amino acids. The CDR3 sequence is CASSRFGTGSGYTF. The DNA for the CDR3 is TGTGCCAGCAGCCGCTTCGGGACAGGGAGTGGCTACACCTTC.

The chain couples TRBV10-3 to TRBJ1-2, with a weak D call TRBD1 (5 bases). CDR1 is ENHRY, CDR2 SYGVKD, per germline. V lost 2 bases and J lost 7, with 8 bases in between. This CDR3 has 12 residues. Here the CDR3 reads CAISETGSGYTF. The CDR3 DNA is TGTGCCATCAGTGAGACAGGTTCTGGCTACACCTTC.

V and J are TRBV5-4 and TRBJ2-7; 10 nucleotides align to TRBD2. The V segment lost 0 bases and the J segment 4 bases; nucleotides outside the gene matches: 4. CDR1 and CDR2 (germline): SGHNT, YYREEE (reference sequence). This CDR3 contains 15 residues. CDR3 in amino acids: CASSLGLAGVYEQYF. The CDR3 region has the DNA TGTGCCAGCAGCTTGGGCCTAGCGGGAGTATACGAGCAGTACTTC.

The chain uses TRBV5-4 and TRBJ2-7, with TRBD1 identical over 7 bases. The germline CDR1 and CDR2 sequences are SGHNT and YYREEE (reference sequence). Trimming removed 3 bases from V and 2 bases from J; junction bases left unmatched: 8. The CDR3 sequence is 15 residues long. The CDR3 nucleotides read TGTGCCAGCAGCTCATTGGGACAGAGAACCTACGAGCAGTACTTC. Protein sequence: CASSSLGQRTYEQYF.

This chain links TRBV6-1 with TRBJ2-1; maybe TRBD1 (6 bases). Germline CDR1 and CDR2: MNHNS and SASEGT. This CDR3 is built from 14 residues. Trimming took 6 bases from V and 9 from J, leaving 18 bases between them. CDR3 protein: CASSLLSRGGEQFF. The CDR3 nucleotides read TGTGCCAGCAGCTTATTGTCCCGAGGGGGTGAGCAGTTCTTC.

This clone was counted only a few times. The chain joins TRBV6-1 to TRBJ1-1, with D unclear. The CDR3 consists of 15 residues. Looked up from germline, CDR1 is MNHNS and CDR2 is SASEGT. V lost 6 bases, J lost 1 base, and 15 bases lay in between. The CDR3 is CASSLLRRENTEAFF. CDR3 in DNA: TGTGCCAGCAGCCTTCTCAGACGGGAGAACACTGAAGCTTTCTTT.

Points on this clone: Other DNA sequences of this sample code for an identical CDR3. The chain links TRBV18 to TRBJ2-7; D possibly corresponds to TRBD1 (6 bases). The CDR3 length is 14 residues. Trimming removed 3 bases at V and 0 bases at J, with 9 bases between. The germline gives CDR1 KGHSH, CDR2 LQKENI. CDR3 coding DNA: TGTGCCAGCTCACCTATGACAGGCTCCTACGAGCAGTACTTC. Protein sequence: CASSPMTGSYEQYF.

The chain employs TRBV18 and TRBJ2-5; tentative D call: TRBD2 (5 bases). In germline, CDR1 is KGHSH, CDR2 LQKENI. The CDR3 has 15 amino acids. V was shortened by 0 bases and J by 2 bases, with 10 bases between the two germline ends. The CDR3 DNA sequence: TGTGCCAGCTCACCACCCGCGGGTCTTCAAGAGACCCAGTACTTC. This translates into CASSPPAGLQETQYF.

V usage is TRBV4-1 and J usage is TRBJ2-3; 7 nucleotides agree with TRBD1. The CDR3 sequence is 18 residues long. Germline lookup yields CDR1 MGHRA and CDR2 YSYEKL. V gave up 4 bases and J gave up 2 bases; unmatched junction bases: 15. The CDR3 coding sequence is TGCGCCAGCAGCCCCCAAAATCCGGGACAGCGTTCCACAGATACGCAGTATTTT. It yields the protein CASSPQNPGQRSTDTQYF.

Only a few counts were recorded for this clone. This rearrangement joins TRBV10-3 to TRBJ2-7, with 9 bases matching TRBD1. In germline, CDR1 is ENHRY, CDR2 SYGVKD. CDR3 length: 12 residues. The DNA of the CDR3 is TGTGCATCCAGGGGACAGGGCCTTGATCAGTACTTC. This codes for CASRGQGLDQYF.

The chain employs TRBV7-9 and TRBJ2-7, with 7 bases aligning to TRBD2. V was pared by 0 bases and J by 2 bases, with 4 bases of the junction left unmatched. Germline CDR1 SEHNR, CDR2 FQNEAQ (reference sequence). This CDR3 contains 15 residues. CDR3 bases: TGTGCCAGCAGCTTAGCAGCGGGATTCACCTACGAGCAGTACTTC. Amino acid sequence: CASSLAAGFTYEQYF.

This chain joins TRBV6-5 and TRBJ1-2; TRBD1 aligns across 12 bases. Trimming cost V 5 bases and J 8 bases; bases outside gene matches: 6. CDR1 and CDR2 (germline): MNHEY, SVGAGI. The CDR3 spans 14 residues. CDR3 bases: TGTGCCAGCAGTCAGGGACAGGGGGCAAGGGGCTACACCTTC. Translating gives CASSQGQGARGYTF.

The V gene is TRBV13, the J gene TRBJ2-3; 8 bases fit TRBD2. CDR1 and CDR2 (germline): PRHDT, FYEKMQ (reference sequence). The CDR3 covers 16 residues. V lost 0 bases, J lost 3 bases, and 5 bases stayed unmatched. CDR3 loop: CASSLGGRAATDTQYF. The CDR3 bases are TGTGCCAGCAGCTTAGGCGGGAGGGCTGCGACAGATACGCAGTATTTT. The whole variable domain, remainder taken from reference TRBV13 and TRBJ2-3, is AAGVIQSPRHLIKEKRETATLKCYPIPRHDTVYWYQQGPGQDPQFLISFYEKMQSDKGSIPDRFSAQQFSDYHSELNMSSLELGDSALYFCASSLGGRAATDTQYFGPGTRLTVL.

The chain employs TRBV7-9 and TRBJ2-1; D not resolved. The CDR3 has 14 residues. The V and J ends lost 5 bases and 4 bases respectively, with 12 bases between them. Germline V CDR1 and CDR2: SEHNR, FQNEAQ (reference sequence). CDR3 bases: TGTGCCAGCAGCCCGGGTGTAGATTACAATGAGCAGTTCTTC. Residues: CASSPGVDYNEQFF.

V and J are TRBV7-9 and TRBJ2-2, with 7 positions matching TRBD2. CDR3 size: 15 residues. The V and J ends lost 5 bases and 3 bases, in that order; junction bases with no gene match: 6. Germline V gene lookup returns CDR1 SEHNR and CDR2 FQNEAQ (reference sequence). CDR3 loop: CASSPGTTYTGELFF. The CDR3, as DNA: TGTGCCAGCAGCCCCGGGACTACTTACACCGGGGAGCTGTTTTTT.

The chain employs TRBV4-1 and TRBJ1-2; D is possibly TRBD1 (6 bases). Germline lookup yields CDR1 MGHRA and CDR2 YSYEKL. CDR3 size: 15 residues. V dropped 2 bases and J dropped 0 bases, with 10 bases sitting between them. CDR3 sequence (DNA): TGCGCCAGCAGCCAACGGGACACCCCTAACTATGGCTACACCTTC. Protein product: CASSQRDTPNYGYTF.

V usage is TRBV28 and J usage is TRBJ1-1, with 7 bases lining up with TRBD1. The CDR3 totals 14 residues. The V segment lost 5 bases and the J segment 6 bases; nucleotides outside the gene matches: 9. Per the germline V gene, CDR1 is MDHEN and CDR2 is SYDVKM. As DNA, the CDR3 is TGTGCCAGCAGTAGGGGGCAGTTAGGCCCTGAAGCTTTCTTT. This gives the protein CASSRGQLGPEAFF.

This clone has a single count. The chain combines TRBV9 with TRBJ2-7; 10 bases agree with TRBD2. J gave up 6 bases and V 1 base, and 10 bases lay outside the gene matches. Germline V CDR1 and CDR2: SGDLS, YYNGEE. The CDR3 spans 16 residues. Here the CDR3 reads CASSVQAGGPMGEQYF. The CDR3 DNA is TGTGCCAGCAGCGTACAAGCGGGAGGGCCCATGGGCGAGCAGTACTTC.

The chain combines TRBV19 with TRBJ2-7, with D tentatively TRBD1 (5 bases). Germline CDR1 LNHDA, CDR2 SQIVND (reference sequence). The CDR3 runs 14 residues. Trimming removed 10 bases from V and 3 bases from J, with 19 bases in between. Here the CDR3 reads CATSQGKWDYEQYF. The CDR3 bases are TGTGCCACATCGCAGGGAAAATGGGACTACGAGCAGTACTTC.

In this sample, this clone turned up once. The V call is TRBV5-4, the J call TRBJ2-3, with 11 bases lining up with TRBD2. The CDR3 is 16 amino acids. V was pared by 4 bases and J by 3 bases, with 7 bases of the junction left unmatched. Germline CDR1 is SGHNT and CDR2 is YYREEE (reference sequence). CDR3: CASSPGTSGVTDTQYF. Written as DNA, the CDR3 is TGTGCCAGCAGCCCCGGGACTAGCGGCGTGACAGATACGCAGTATTTT.